These 5 T cell receptor beta chains were sequenced from one sample in a study of cytomegalovirus exposure and HLA in healthy donors. Sequencing used immunoSEQ multiplex PCR; TCRdb keeps in-frame clones, though not all of them. The repertoire holds approximately 180,000 clones, with about 82% as singletons. The sample was PBMCs. The receptors were sampled from a woman aged 18 to 35 in good health and CMV-seronegative.

The V call is TRBV5-4, the J call TRBJ1-2; D is unclear. Trimming cost V 2 bases and J 3 bases, with 11 bases left between them. This CDR3 has 14 amino acids. Germline CDR1 SGHNT, CDR2 YYREEE (reference sequence). The CDR3 bases are TGTGCCAGCAGCTTTGAGGAAGGCGACTATGGCTACACCTTC. Its translation is CASSFEEGDYGYTF.

This clone was recorded once. CDR3 residues: CASSQETARAGGSQETQYF. The CDR3 DNA reads TGCGCCAGCAGCCAAGAAACCGCCCGGGCGGGGGGGTCCCAAGAGACCCAGTACTTC. This sequence joins TRBV4-1 and TRBJ2-5; 9 bases are a match to TRBD2. Germline-derived CDR1 and CDR2 are MGHRA and YSYEKL. Trimming cost V 0 bases and J 1 base; bases outside gene matches: 12. The CDR3 sequence is 19 residues long.

V and J are TRBV30 and TRBJ1-5, with unresolved D. Per germline, CDR1 GTSNPN and CDR2 SVGIG (reference sequence). The CDR3 consists of 14 residues. Trimming removed 2 bases from V and 4 bases from J, with 12 bases in between. The CDR3 region is CAWSLGLRNQPQHF. For the CDR3, the DNA is TGTGCCTGGAGTCTGGGTTTGCGGAATCAGCCCCAGCATTTT.

The rearrangement links TRBV5-1 to TRBJ2-3; 7 nucleotides line up with TRBD2. The CDR3 spans 15 residues. Germline values: CDR1 SGHRS, CDR2 YFSETQ. The V and J ends lost 0 bases and 2 bases, in that order; junction bases with no gene match: 3. The CDR3 spells CASSLAGTTTDTQYF. CDR3 nucleotides: TGCGCCAGCAGCTTGGCCGGGACTACCACAGATACGCAGTATTTT.

The chain has TRBV27 and TRBJ2-3, with TRBD1 matching over 7 bases. CDR1 and CDR2 from the germline V gene are MNHEY and SMNVEV (reference sequence). J gave up 10 bases and V 0 bases, and 7 bases lay outside the gene matches. The CDR3 has 14 amino acids. The CDR3 sequence: CASSLSGQTLAQYF. The CDR3 DNA follows: TGTGCCAGCAGTTTATCGGGACAGACACTGGCGCAGTATTTT.